This T cell receptor (beta chain) was documented in a study of beta chain features in type 1 diabetes. Study results and limitations: The question left open here concerned HLA type influencing TCRB rearrangement. For Type 1 diabetes patients, all four CD4+ subsets carried TCRB CDR3s that were moderately but significantly shorter.

Germline assignment: CDR1 LGHNT and CDR2 FRNRAP. Trimming cost V 5 bases and J 5 bases, with 15 bases left between them. CDR3 size: 14 residues. Isolated RNA was reverse transcribed in full, so expressed TCRB transcripts were sequenced. Assay: immunoSEQ multiplex PCR; the TCRdb copy retains only in-frame clones and omits some. The table records about 180,000 clones, 6% to 9% of them present only once. This clone has just a few counts. Its specificity is unknown. The source is a young man with type 1 diabetes. Sample: central memory CD4+ T cells from blood. The V gene is TRBV12-5, the J gene TRBJ2-5, with D possibly TRBD1 on 7 matching bases. The CDR3 sequence: CASGPGDSRETQYF. CDR3 DNA: TGTGCTAGTGGTCCGGGGGACAGTCGGGAGACCCAGTACTTC.